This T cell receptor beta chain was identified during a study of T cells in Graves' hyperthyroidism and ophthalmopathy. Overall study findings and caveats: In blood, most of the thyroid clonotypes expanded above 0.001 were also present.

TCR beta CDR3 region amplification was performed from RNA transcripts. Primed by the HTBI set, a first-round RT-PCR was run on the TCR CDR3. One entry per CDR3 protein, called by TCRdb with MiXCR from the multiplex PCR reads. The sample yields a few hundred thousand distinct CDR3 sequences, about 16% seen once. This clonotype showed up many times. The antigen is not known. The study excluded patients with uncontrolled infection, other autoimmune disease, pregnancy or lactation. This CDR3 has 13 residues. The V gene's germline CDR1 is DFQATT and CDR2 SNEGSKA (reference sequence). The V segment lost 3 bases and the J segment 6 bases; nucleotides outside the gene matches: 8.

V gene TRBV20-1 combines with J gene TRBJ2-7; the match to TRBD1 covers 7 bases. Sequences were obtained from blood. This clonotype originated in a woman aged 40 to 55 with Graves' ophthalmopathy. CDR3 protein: CSASQGEVGEQYF. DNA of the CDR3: TGCAGTGCTAGCCAGGGGGAAGTAGGCGAGCAGTACTTC.